The sequence of this T cell receptor (beta chain) was determined in a study of T cell repertoires in cytomegalovirus infection. Study information: Based on public TCR beta signatures, there were indications of CMV infection and of a matching HLA type.

MiXCR, run by TCRdb on the reads, gives a single entry per CDR3 protein. The data hold approximately 500,000 distinct CDR3 sequences, with approximately 25% observed a single time. Broader study findings: In two of eight donors, the top clonotype was HLA-C-restricted CMV-specific. Pooled public TCR beta family frequency picked out CMV carriers with the relevant HLA.

The V end was cut by 3 bases, the J end by 8 bases, with 14 bases between. The CDR3 length is 14 residues. Germline-derived CDR1 and CDR2 are MDHEN and SYDVKM. This clonotype was seen only a few times. As yet, its antigen is unknown. The clonotype was recovered from a human donor in good health (CMV status not recorded). Some clones in this sample may be carry-over from other donors' samples. The rearrangement joins TRBV28 to TRBJ2-4; no reliable D call. The specimen sequenced was PBMCs. The CDR3 DNA follows: TGTGCCAGCAGTTTTATGTCTAATCGGGACATTCAGTACTTC. Residues: CASSFMSNRDIQYF.